This T cell receptor (beta chain) is from a study of regulatory T cells. Study findings and constraints: Skewed V and J usage and few unique V-J pairs marked patient repertoires, most in Tregs. Hydrophobic residues at CDR3 positions 6 and 7 were enriched in conventional CD4+ T cells of CD3G-deficient patients.

The CDR3 runs 14 residues. Trimming took off 4 bases at V and 4 bases at J, with 11 bases between the two ends. The germline gives CDR1 SGHRS, CDR2 YFSETQ. Every patient with CD3G deficiency had evidence of autoimmunity. At testing, patients were 2 to 39 years old, with reduced naive and increased memory T-cell proportions. Amplification used 52 TRBV primers and 13 TRBJ primers. Assay: immunoSEQ multiplex PCR; the TCRdb copy retains only in-frame clones and omits some. This table holds some 38,000 clones, around 89% found once. With respect to this clone: Its matching antigen is unknown.

The sequence was collected from a person under 30 with CD3G deficiency. The chain is built from TRBV5-1 and TRBJ2-2; the D is unclear. The sample was conventional CD4+ T cells sorted from blood. CDR3 bases: TGCGCCAGCAGCCTCCCTTCTGCCACCGGGGAGCTGTTTTTT. Translated: CASSLPSATGELFF. Combining the CDR3 with reference TRBV5-1 and TRBJ2-2 gives the whole variable domain KAGVTQTPRYLIKTRGQQVTLSCSPISGHRSVSWYQQTPGQGLQFLFEYFSETQRNKGNFPGRFSGRQFSNSRSEMNVSTLELGDSALYLCASSLPSATGELFFGEGSRLTVL.